Listed below are T cell receptor beta chains from one sample, sequenced in a study of shared clonotypes between healthy human individuals. Using immunoSEQ multiplex PCR, the repertoire was profiled, and TCRdb retains in-frame clones only, with some absent. The top ten hold roughly 1% of the sample, which has some 2 million clones, roughly 95% seen once. Sequencing was carried out using naive CD8+ T cells sorted from blood. These receptors were taken from a man aged 18 to 29 in good health. CDR3s include the opening cysteine and the closing phenylalanine or tryptophan. D genes are given only for firm matches. Not all rows give a size; the values are once, few, many and, for expanded clones, a class.

TRBJ2-7 | - | - | TRBV7-9 | TGTGCCAGCAGCCAGGTCTTCGACGAGCAGTACTTC | CASSQVFDEQYF
TRBJ2-2 | - | once | TRBV13 | TGTGCCAGCAGCTTCGGACAGGGAGGGTACACCGGGGAGCTGTTTTTT | CASSFGQGGYTGELFF
TRBJ2-3 | - | - | TRBV4-1 | TGCGCCAGCAGCCAAGTTACCCAGGGCACAGATACGCAGTATTTT | CASSQVTQGTDTQYF
TRBJ1-5 | - | - | TRBV4-3 | TGCGCCAGCAGCCAAGATACAGGGTCCCCGGGCAATCAGCCCCAGCATTTT | CASSQDTGSPGNQPQHF
TRBJ1-1 | - | once | TRBV30 | TGTGCCTGGGGGAGGGTTGGGACTGAAGCTTTCTTT | CAWGRVGTEAFF
TRBJ1-2 | - | once | TRBV23-1 | TGCGCCAGCAGTCAATCAGGCCACGCCTATGGCTACACCTTC | CASSQSGHAYGYTF
TRBJ2-7 | - | - | TRBV10-1 | TGCGCCAGCAGTGACGGAGACTACGAGCAGTACTTC | CASSDGDYEQYF
TRBJ2-1 | TRBD2 | - | TRBV19 | TGTGCCACCGCTACGGGGGGGTCCTACAATGAGCAGTTCTTC | CATATGGSYNEQFF
TRBJ1-2 | TRBD1 | - | TRBV13 | TGTGCCAGCAGCCAGGGACAGGGGAGCTATGGCTACACCTTC | CASSQGQGSYGYTF
TRBJ2-1 | TRBD2 | once | TRBV9 | TGTGCCAGCAGCGTAGCGGTAGCGGGGTACAATGAGCAGTTCTTC | CASSVAVAGYNEQFF
TRBJ2-7 | TRBD1 | - | TRBV14 | TGTGCCAGCAGCGAGTTTGACAGGGACTACGAGCAGTACTTC | CASSEFDRDYEQYF
TRBJ2-1 | - | - | TRBV9 | TGTGCCAGCAGCCCCGACGACGTGGGAGTCTCCTACAATGAGCAGTTCTTC | CASSPDDVGVSYNEQFF
TRBJ1-2 | - | - | TRBV7-9 | TGTGCCAGCAGCTTAGTATCCACTGGCTTCTATGGCTACACCTTC | CASSLVSTGFYGYTF
TRBJ2-7 | - | - | TRBV20-1 | TGCAGTGCTAGAAATGGGGAGCAGTACTTC | CSARNGEQYF
TRBJ2-2 | - | - | TRBV5-1 | TGCGCCACGCCGAGTGACACCGGGGAGCTGTTTTTT | CATPSDTGELFF
TRBJ1-2 | - | - | TRBV29-1 | TGCAGCGTTGAAGTTGGCGGAACTAACTATGGCTACACCTTC | CSVEVGGTNYGYTF